This T cell receptor (beta chain) appears in the sequencing data of a study of blood T cell repertoires in COVID-19. CDR3 size: 23 residues. About this clone: At one boundary the junction diverges from the germline segment, which might be a read error.

Here immunoSEQ multiplex PCR was the method, and the copy in TCRdb shows in-frame clones only, minus some. The top ten clones hold around 7.2% of a sample with around 300,000 clones, 65% to 90% of them seen once. Sequences were obtained from peripheral blood. The receptor's source is a human donor in a cohort sampled during active COVID-19. The chain employs TRBV23-1 and TRBJ2-5; 10 bases align to TRBD2. TRBV23-1 is an open reading frame, and its role is uncertain. In DNA, the CDR3 is TGTGCCAGCAGTCACGTTCAAGGAGGGACTAGCGATGGACGAATGGAAACCCAAGAGACCCAGTACTTC. Protein product: CASSHVQGGTSDGRMETQETQYF.